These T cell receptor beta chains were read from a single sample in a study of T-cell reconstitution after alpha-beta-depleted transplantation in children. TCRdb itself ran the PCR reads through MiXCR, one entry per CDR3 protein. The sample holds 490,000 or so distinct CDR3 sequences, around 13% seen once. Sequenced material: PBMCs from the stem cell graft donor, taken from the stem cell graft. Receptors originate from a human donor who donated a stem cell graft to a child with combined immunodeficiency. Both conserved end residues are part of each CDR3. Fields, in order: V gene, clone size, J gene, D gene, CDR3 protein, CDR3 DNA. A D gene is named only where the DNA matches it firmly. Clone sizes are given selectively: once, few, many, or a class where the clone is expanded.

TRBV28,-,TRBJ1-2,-,CASSLIVSYGYTF,TGTGCCAGCAGTTTAATTGTATCCTATGGCTACACCTTC
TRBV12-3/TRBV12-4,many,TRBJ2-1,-,CASSFRGYNEQFF,TGTGCCAGCAGTTTTCGGGGTTACAATGAGCAGTTCTTC
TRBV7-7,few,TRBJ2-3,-,CASSSRTKADTQYF,TGTGCTAGCAGTTCTCGGACTAAAGCAGATACGCAGTATTTT
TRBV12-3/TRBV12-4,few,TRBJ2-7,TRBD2,CASSFGGGMDEQYF,TGTGCCAGCAGTTTCGGGGGGGGAATGGACGAGCAGTACTTC
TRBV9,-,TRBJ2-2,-,CASSVTGFQAGELFF,TGTGCCAGCAGCGTTACAGGATTTCAAGCCGGGGAGCTGTTTTTT
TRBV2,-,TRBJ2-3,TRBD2,CARTSSSTDTQYF,TGTGCCAGGACTAGCTCGAGCACAGATACGCAGTATTTT
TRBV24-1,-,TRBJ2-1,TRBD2,CATSETSGAYNEQFF,TGTGCCACCAGTGAGACTAGCGGGGCATACAATGAGCAGTTCTTC
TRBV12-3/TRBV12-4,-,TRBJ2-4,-,CASSPGPGGAKNIQYF,TGTGCCAGCAGCCCAGGGCCCGGTGGGGCCAAAAACATTCAGTACTTC
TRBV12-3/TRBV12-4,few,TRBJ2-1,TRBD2,CASSFGLVPFF,TGTGCCAGCAGTTTCGGACTAGTTCCGTTCTTC
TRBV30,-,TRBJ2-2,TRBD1,CAWSKAGGGDTGELFF,TGTGCCTGGAGTAAGGCAGGGGGCGGGGACACCGGGGAGCTGTTTTTT
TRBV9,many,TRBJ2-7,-,CASSVAGVPYEQYF,TGTGCCAGCAGCGTAGCCGGGGTTCCCTACGAGCAGTACTTC
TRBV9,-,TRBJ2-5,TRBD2,CASSMRTSGEQETQYF,TGTGCCAGCAGCATGCGGACTAGCGGGGAGCAAGAGACCCAGTACTTC
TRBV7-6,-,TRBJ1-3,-,CASSLGVSSGNTIYF,TGTGCCAGCAGCTTAGGAGTCTCGAGCGGAAACACCATATATTTT
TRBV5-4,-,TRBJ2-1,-,CASSLTGYRNEQFF,TGTGCCAGCAGCCTTACAGGGTACAGGAATGAGCAGTTCTTC
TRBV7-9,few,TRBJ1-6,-,CASSLLTDSPLHF,TGTGCCAGCAGCTTATTGACGGATTCACCCCTCCACTTT
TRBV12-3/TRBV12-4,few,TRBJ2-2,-,CASSLVVQANTGELFF,TGTGCCAGCAGTTTAGTGGTACAGGCGAACACCGGGGAGCTGTTTTTT
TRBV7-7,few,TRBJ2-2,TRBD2,CASSLAGRRHSNTGELFF,TGTGCTAGCAGCTTAGCGGGTCGGCGGCACTCGAACACCGGGGAGCTGTTTTTT
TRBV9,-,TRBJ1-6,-,CASSPTGSDSPLHF,TGTGCCAGCAGCCCTACAGGGTCCGACTCACCCCTCCACTTT
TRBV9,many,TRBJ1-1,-,CASSVADSTEAFF,TGTGCCAGCAGCGTAGCAGACAGCACTGAAGCTTTCTTT
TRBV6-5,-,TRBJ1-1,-,CASSYSTGANTEAFF,TGTGCCAGCAGTTACTCGACAGGAGCGAACACTGAAGCTTTCTTT
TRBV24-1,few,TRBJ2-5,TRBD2,CATTGGSGAQYF,TGTGCCACCACGGGGGGTTCGGGGGCCCAGTACTTC
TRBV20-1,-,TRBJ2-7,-,CSARDPAADLYEQYF,TGCAGTGCTAGAGATCCCGCAGCGGACCTCTACGAGCAGTACTTC
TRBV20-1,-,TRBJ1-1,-,CPPRRNTEAFF,TGTCCGCCCCGAAGGAACACTGAAGCTTTCTTT
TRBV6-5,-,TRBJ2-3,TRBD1,CASSYHTGQGGENTPYF,TGTGCCAGCAGTTACCACACGGGACAGGGGGGAGAAAATACGCCGTATTTT
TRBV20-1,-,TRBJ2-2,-,CSAKDSSTGELFF,TGCAGTGCTAAGGACAGCTCCACCGGGGAGCTGTTTTTT
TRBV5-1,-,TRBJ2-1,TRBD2,CASSLPSGYSYNEQFF,TGCGCCAGCAGCTTGCCTAGCGGGTACTCCTACAATGAGCAGTTCTTC
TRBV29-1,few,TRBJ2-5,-,CSVARTAYMSPQYF,TGCAGCGTGGCCCGGACGGCTTATATGAGCCCCCAGTACTTC
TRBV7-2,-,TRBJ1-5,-,CASSLGGSGPQHF,TGTGCCAGCAGCTTAGGGGGGAGCGGTCCCCAGCATTTT
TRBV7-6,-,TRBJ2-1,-,CASSLAGSGVVNEQFF,TGTGCCAGCAGCTTAGCTGGCAGTGGCGTTGTTAACGAGCAGTTCTTC
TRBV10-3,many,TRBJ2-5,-,CAISGYEDQETQYF,TGTGCCATCAGTGGTTACGAGGACCAAGAGACCCAGTACTTC
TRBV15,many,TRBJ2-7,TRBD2,CATSQDGRASLEQYF,TGTGCCACCAGCCAAGACGGGAGGGCCTCTCTCGAGCAGTACTTC
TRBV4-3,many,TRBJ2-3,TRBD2,CASSQDLASGRPDTQYF,TGCGCCAGCAGCCAAGACTTGGCTAGCGGGAGGCCAGATACGCAGTATTTT
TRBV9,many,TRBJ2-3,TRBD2,CASSTRLAGVNTDTQYF,TGTGCCAGCAGCACCCGACTAGCGGGGGTGAACACAGATACGCAGTATTTT
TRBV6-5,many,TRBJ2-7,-,CASSSITGGGYEQYF,TGTGCCAGCAGTTCAATCACAGGGGGAGGGTACGAGCAGTACTTC
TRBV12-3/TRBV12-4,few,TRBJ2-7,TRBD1,CASSSGQGAPYEQYF,TGTGCCAGCAGCTCGGGACAGGGGGCCCCCTACGAGCAGTACTTC
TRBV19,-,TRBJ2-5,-,CASSTDRGPRETQYF,TGTGCCAGTAGTACTGATCGGGGACCGAGGGAGACCCAGTACTTC
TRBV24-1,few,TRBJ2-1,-,CATRNREGNEQFF,TGTGCCACCAGAAACAGGGAGGGCAATGAGCAGTTCTTC
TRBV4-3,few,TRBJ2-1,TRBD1,CASSQVKAGGNEQFF,TGCGCCAGCAGCCAAGTAAAAGCAGGGGGCAATGAGCAGTTCTTC
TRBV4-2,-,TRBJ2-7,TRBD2,CARSPGLLAGAYEQYF,TGTGCCAGGAGCCCCGGGCTCCTAGCGGGGGCCTACGAGCAGTACTTC
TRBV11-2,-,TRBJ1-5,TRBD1,CSSSLSTLTGENSNQPQHF,TGTTCCAGCAGCTTATCTACGCTGACAGGGGAAAATAGCAATCAGCCCCAGCATTTT
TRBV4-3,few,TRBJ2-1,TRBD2,CASSQLARTSGRRNEQFF,TGCGCCAGCAGCCAACTCGCTAGGACTAGCGGGCGGCGGAATGAGCAGTTCTTC
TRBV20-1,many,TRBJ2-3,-,CSVSGLTDTQYF,TGCAGTGTCTCAGGGTTGACAGATACGCAGTATTTT
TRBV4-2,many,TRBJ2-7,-,CASSQDRGATYEQYF,TGTGCCAGCAGCCAAGATCGTGGCGCTACCTACGAGCAGTACTTC
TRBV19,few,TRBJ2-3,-,CASSRPGRGTDTQYF,TGTGCCAGTAGTAGGCCAGGAAGGGGCACAGATACGCAGTATTTT
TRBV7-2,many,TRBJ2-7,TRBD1,CASSPDLGTGTYEQYF,TGTGCCAGCAGCCCCGACCTTGGGACAGGGACCTACGAGCAGTACTTC
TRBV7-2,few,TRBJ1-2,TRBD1,CASSLETGKYYGYTF,TGTGCCAGCAGCTTAGAGACAGGGAAGTACTATGGCTACACCTTC
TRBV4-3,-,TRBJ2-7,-,CASSQALTGGAYEQYF,TGCGCCAGCAGCCAAGCCCTGACAGGAGGAGCCTACGAGCAGTACTTC
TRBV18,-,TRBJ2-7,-,CASSAGPRSYEQYF,TGTGCCAGCTCAGCAGGGCCTCGATCCTACGAGCAGTACTTC
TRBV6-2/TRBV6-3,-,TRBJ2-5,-,CASSYSIGPGTQYF,TGTGCCAGCAGTTACTCGATCGGGCCTGGGACCCAGTACTTC
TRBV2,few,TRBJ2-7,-,CASSGGSDSEQYF,TGTGCCAGCAGTGGGGGGTCTGACAGTGAGCAGTACTTC